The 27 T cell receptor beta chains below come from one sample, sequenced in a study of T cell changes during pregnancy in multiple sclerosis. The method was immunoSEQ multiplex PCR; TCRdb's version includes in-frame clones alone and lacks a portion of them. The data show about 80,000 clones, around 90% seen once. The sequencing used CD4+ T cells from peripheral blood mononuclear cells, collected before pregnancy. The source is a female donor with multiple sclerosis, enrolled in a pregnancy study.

Here the CDR3 reads CASTTGDQPQHF. The CDR3 DNA sequence: TGTGCCAGCACCACCGGGGATCAGCCCCAGCATTTT. The chain has TRBV6-5 and TRBJ1-5; no clear D. Germline values: CDR1 MNHEY, CDR2 SVGAGI. The V and J ends lost 7 bases and 5 bases respectively, with 9 bases between them. The CDR3 length is 12 residues.

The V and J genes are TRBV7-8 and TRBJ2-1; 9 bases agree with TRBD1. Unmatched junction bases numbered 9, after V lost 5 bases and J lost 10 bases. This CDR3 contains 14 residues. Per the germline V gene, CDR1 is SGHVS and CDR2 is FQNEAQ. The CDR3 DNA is TGTGCCAGCAGCGCAAAACAGGGGGCTGGGGAGCAGTTCTTC. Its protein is CASSAKQGAGEQFF.

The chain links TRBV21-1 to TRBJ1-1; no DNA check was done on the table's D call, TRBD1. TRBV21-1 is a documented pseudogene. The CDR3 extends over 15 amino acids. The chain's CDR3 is CASSSCDSYDTEAFF. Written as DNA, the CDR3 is TGTGCCAGCAGTTCATGCGACAGCTACGACACTGAAGCTTTCTTT.

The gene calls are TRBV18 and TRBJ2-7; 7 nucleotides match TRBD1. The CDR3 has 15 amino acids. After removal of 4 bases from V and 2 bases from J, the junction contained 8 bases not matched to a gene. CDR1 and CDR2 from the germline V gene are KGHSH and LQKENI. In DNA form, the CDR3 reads TGTGCCAGCTCACAAACCCAGGGGGACCCCTACGAGCAGTACTTC. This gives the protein CASSQTQGDPYEQYF. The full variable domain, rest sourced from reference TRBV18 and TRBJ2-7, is NAGVMQNPRHLVRRRGQEARLRCSPMKGHSHVYWYRQLPEEGLKFMVYLQKENIIDESGMPKERFSAEFPKEGPSILRIQQVVRGDSAAYFCASSQTQGDPYEQYFGPGTRLTVT.

The CDR3 reads CASSASLNNEQFF. The CDR3 region has the DNA TGCGCCAGCTCGGCTAGTTTGAACAATGAGCAGTTCTTC. The chain couples TRBV10-1 to TRBJ2-1; D unresolved. The V gene's germline CDR1 is WNHNN and CDR2 SYGVQD (reference sequence). The CDR3 loop spans 13 amino acids. The ends were cut back, 8 bases at V and 5 bases at J, with 13 bases in the middle.

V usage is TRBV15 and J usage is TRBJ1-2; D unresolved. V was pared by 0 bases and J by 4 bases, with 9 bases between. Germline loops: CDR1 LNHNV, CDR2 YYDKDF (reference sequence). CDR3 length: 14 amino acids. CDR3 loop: CATSRDTRSYGYTF. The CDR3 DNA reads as TGTGCCACCAGCAGAGATACCCGGAGCTATGGCTACACCTTC.

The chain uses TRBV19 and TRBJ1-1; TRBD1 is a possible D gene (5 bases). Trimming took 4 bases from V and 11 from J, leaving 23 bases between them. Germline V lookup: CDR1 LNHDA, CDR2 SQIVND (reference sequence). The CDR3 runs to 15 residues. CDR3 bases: TGTGCCAGTAGTAGGGTGGAGGGGCGGCCCAACGGGGCTTTCTTT. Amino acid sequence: CASSRVEGRPNGAFF.

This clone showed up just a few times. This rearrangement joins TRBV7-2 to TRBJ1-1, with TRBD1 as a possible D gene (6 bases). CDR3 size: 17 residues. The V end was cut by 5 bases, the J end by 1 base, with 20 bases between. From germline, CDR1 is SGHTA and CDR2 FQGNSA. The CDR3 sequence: CASSRPHARGGNTEAFF. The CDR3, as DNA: TGTGCCAGCAGCCGCCCCCATGCGAGAGGGGGGAACACTGAAGCTTTCTTT.

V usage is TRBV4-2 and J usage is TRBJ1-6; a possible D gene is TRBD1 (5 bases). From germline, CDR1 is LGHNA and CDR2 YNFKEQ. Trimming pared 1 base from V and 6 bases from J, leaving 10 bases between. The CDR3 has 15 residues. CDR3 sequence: CASSQVGLINSPLHF. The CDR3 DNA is TGTGCCAGCAGCCAAGTGGGACTGATTAATTCACCCCTCCACTTT.

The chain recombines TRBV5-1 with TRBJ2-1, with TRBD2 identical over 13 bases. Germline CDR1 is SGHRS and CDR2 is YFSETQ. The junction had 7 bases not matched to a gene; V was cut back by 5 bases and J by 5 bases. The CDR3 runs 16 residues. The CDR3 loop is CASRGTSGATNNEQFF. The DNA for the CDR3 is TGCGCCAGCAGAGGGACTAGCGGGGCGACTAACAATGAGCAGTTCTTC.

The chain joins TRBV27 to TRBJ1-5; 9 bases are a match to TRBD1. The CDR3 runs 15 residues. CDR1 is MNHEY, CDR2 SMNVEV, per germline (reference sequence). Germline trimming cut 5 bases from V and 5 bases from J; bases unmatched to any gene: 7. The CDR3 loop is CASSPVGTGHQPQHF. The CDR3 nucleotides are TGTGCCAGCAGTCCGGTGGGGACAGGGCATCAGCCCCAGCATTTT.

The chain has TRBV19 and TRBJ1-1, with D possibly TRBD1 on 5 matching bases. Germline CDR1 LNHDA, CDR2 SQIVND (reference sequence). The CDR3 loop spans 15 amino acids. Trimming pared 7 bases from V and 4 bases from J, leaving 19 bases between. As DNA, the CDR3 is TGTGCCAGTATTTCGCGGGGGGGGGTTAGCACTGAAGCTTTCTTT. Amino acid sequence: CASISRGGVSTEAFF. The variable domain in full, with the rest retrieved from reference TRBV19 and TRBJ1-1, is DGGITQSPKYLFRKEGQNVTLSCEQNLNHDAMYWYRQDPGQGLRLIYYSQIVNDFQKGDIAEGYSVSREKKESFPLTVTSAQKNPTAFYLCASISRGGVSTEAFFGQGTRLTVV.

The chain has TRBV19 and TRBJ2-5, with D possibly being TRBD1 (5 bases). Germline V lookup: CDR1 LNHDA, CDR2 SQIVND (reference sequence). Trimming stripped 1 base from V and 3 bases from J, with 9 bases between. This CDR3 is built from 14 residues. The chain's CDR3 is CASSIGGSKETQYF. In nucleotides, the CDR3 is TGTGCCAGTAGTATAGGGGGCAGCAAAGAGACCCAGTACTTC.

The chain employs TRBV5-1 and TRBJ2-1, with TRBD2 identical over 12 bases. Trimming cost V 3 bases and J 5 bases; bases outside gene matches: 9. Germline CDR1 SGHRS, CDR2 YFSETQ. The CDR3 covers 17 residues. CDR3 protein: CASSSNILAGGDNEQFF. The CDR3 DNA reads TGCGCCAGCAGCTCAAATATTCTAGCGGGAGGGGACAATGAGCAGTTCTTC.

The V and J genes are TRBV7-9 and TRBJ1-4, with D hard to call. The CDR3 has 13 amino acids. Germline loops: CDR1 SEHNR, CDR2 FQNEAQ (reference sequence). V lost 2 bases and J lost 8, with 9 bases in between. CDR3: CASSLFPGEKLFF. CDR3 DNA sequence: TGTGCCAGCAGCTTATTTCCCGGGGAAAAACTGTTTTTT.

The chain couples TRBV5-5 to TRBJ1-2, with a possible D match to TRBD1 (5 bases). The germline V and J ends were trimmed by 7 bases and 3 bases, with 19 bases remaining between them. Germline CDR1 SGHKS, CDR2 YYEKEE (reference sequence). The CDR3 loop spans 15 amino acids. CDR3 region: CASSFRGSGYYGYTF. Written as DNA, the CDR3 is TGTGCCAGCTCCTTTAGGGGTTCAGGGTACTATGGCTACACCTTC.

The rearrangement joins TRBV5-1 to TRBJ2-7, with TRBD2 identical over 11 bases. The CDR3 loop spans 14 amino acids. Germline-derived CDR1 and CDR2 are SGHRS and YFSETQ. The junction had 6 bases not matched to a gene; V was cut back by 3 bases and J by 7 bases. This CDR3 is CASSSIAGGGEQYF. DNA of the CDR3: TGCGCCAGCAGCTCCATAGCGGGAGGGGGGGAGCAGTACTTC.

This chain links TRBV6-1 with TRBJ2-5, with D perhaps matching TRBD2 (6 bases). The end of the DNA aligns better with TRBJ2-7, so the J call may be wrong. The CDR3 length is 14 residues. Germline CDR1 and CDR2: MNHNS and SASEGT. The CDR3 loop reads CASSEAPGRYEQYF. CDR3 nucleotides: TGTGCCAGCAGTGAAGCGCCAGGGAGGTACGAGCAGTACTTC.

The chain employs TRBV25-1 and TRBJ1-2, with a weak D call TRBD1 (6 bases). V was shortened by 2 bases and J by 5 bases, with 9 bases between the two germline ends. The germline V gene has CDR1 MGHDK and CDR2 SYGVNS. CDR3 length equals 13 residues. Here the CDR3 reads CASSEQGWYGYTF. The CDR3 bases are TGTGCCAGCAGTGAACAGGGGTGGTATGGCTACACCTTC.

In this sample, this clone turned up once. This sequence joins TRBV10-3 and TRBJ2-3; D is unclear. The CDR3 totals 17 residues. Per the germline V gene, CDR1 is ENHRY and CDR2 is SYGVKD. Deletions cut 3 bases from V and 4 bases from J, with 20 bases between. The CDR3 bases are TGTGCCATCAGTGACTTAGTCGCACAGAGTAGTCCAGATACGCAGTATTTT. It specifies CAISDLVAQSSPDTQYF.

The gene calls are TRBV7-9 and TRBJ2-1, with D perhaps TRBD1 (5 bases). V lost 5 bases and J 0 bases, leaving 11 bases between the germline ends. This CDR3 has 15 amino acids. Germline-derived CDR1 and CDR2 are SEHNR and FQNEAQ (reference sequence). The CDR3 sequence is CASSRFRVSYNEQFF. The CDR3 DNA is TGTGCCAGCAGCCGTTTCAGGGTCTCCTACAATGAGCAGTTCTTC.

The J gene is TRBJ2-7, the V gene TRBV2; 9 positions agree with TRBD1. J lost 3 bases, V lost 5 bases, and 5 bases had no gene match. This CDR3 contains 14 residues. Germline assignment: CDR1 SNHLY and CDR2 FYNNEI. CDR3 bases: TGTGCCAGCAGTACCGGGACAGGGAACTACGAGCAGTACTTC. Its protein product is CASSTGTGNYEQYF. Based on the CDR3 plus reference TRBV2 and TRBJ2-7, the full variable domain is EPEVTQTPSHQVTQMGQEVILRCVPISNHLYFYWYRQILGQKVEFLVSFYNNEISEKSEIFDDQFSVERPDGSNFTLKIRSTKLEDSAMYFCASSTGTGNYEQYFGPGTRLTVT.

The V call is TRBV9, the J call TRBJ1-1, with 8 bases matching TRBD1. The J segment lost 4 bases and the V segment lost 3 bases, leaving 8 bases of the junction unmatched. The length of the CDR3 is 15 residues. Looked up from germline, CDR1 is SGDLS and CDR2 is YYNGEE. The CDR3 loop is CASSARTGSTTEAFF. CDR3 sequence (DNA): TGTGCCAGCAGCGCCCGGACAGGGTCGACCACTGAAGCTTTCTTT.

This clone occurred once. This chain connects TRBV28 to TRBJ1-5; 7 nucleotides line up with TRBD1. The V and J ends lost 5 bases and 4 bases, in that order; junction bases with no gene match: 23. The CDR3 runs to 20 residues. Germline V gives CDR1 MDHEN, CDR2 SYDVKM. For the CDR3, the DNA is TGTGCCAGCAGTCCCCGGACTCTCTTGGGACAGCCCCCCGGGAATCAGCCCCAGCATTTT. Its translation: CASSPRTLLGQPPGNQPQHF.

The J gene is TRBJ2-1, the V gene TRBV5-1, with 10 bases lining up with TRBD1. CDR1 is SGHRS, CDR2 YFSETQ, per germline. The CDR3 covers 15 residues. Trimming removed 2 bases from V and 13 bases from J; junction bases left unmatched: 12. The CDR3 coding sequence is TGCGCCAGCAGCTTCACCGGGACAGGGGAAAGGCGCCAGTTCTTC. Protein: CASSFTGTGERRQFF.

The CDR3 nucleotides are TGTGCCGCACAGCCTCGGGAGGGATCGAACACTGAAGCTTTCTTT. Its translation: CAAQPREGSNTEAFF. The genes are TRBV10-3 and TRBJ1-1, with D unresolved. Looked up from germline, CDR1 is ENHRY and CDR2 is SYGVKD. Trimming removed 11 bases from V and 1 base from J, with 20 bases in between. The CDR3 sequence is 15 residues long.

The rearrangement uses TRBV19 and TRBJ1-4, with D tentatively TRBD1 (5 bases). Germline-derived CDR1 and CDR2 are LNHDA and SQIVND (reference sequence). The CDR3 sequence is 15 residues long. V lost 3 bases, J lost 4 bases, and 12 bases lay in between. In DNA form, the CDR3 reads TGTGCCAGTAGTATTCCTGCAGGGATTAATGAAAAACTGTTTTTT. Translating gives CASSIPAGINEKLFF. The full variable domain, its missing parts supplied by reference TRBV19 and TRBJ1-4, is DGGITQSPKYLFRKEGQNVTLSCEQNLNHDAMYWYRQDPGQGLRLIYYSQIVNDFQKGDIAEGYSVSREKKESFPLTVTSAQKNPTAFYLCASSIPAGINEKLFFGSGTQLSVL.